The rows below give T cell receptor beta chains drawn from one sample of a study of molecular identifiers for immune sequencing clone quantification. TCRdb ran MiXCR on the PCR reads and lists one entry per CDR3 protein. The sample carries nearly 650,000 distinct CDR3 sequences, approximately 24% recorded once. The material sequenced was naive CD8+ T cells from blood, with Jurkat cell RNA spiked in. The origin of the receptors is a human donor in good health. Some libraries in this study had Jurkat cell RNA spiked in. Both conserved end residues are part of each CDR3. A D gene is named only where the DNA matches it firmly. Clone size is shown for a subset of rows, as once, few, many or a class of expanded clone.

CDR3 protein: CASSYAGGPPDTQYF
CDR3 DNA: TGTGCCAGCAGTTACGCGGGGGGGCCCCCAGATACGCAGTATTTT
V gene: TRBV6-5
clone size: few
J gene: TRBJ2-3
D gene: TRBD2

CDR3 protein: CASSYSIPGMNTEAFF
CDR3 DNA: TGTGCCAGCAGTTACTCGATCCCAGGGATGAACACTGAAGCTTTCTTT
V gene: TRBV6-2/TRBV6-3
clone size: many
J gene: TRBJ1-1
D gene: .

CDR3 protein: CSARPMRGESTDTQYF
CDR3 DNA: TGCAGTGCTAGACCAATGAGGGGGGAGAGCACAGATACGCAGTATTTT
V gene: TRBV20-1
clone size: .
J gene: TRBJ2-3
D gene: .

CDR3 protein: CASSVTGTTGELFF
CDR3 DNA: TGTGCCAGCTCAGTTACAGGGACCACCGGGGAGCTGTTTTTT
V gene: TRBV28
clone size: .
J gene: TRBJ2-2
D gene: .

CDR3 protein: CASSLGSDRRSSYEQYF
CDR3 DNA: TGTGCCAGCAGCTTAGGGTCTGACAGGAGAAGCTCCTACGAGCAGTACTTC
V gene: TRBV7-2
clone size: many
J gene: TRBJ2-7
D gene: .

CDR3 protein: CASSHQLGGGASWDEAFF
CDR3 DNA: TGCGCCAGCAGCCATCAATTAGGAGGGGGCGCAAGTTGGGATGAAGCTTTCTTT
V gene: TRBV4-3
clone size: many
J gene: TRBJ1-1
D gene: TRBD1

CDR3 protein: CASRPGPAAFF
CDR3 DNA: TGTGCCAGCCGCCCCGGCCCTGCAGCTTTCTTT
V gene: TRBV9
clone size: once
J gene: TRBJ1-1
D gene: .

CDR3 protein: CATWDRQETQYF
CDR3 DNA: TGTGCCACCTGGGACAGACAAGAGACCCAGTACTTC
V gene: TRBV6-5
clone size: .
J gene: TRBJ2-5
D gene: TRBD1

CDR3 protein: CASSQDSGNTIYF
CDR3 DNA: TGCGCCAGCAGCCAGGACAGCGGAAACACCATATATTTT
V gene: TRBV4-1
clone size: many
J gene: TRBJ1-3
D gene: .

CDR3 protein: CSTTSGRRASPATQYF
CDR3 DNA: TGCAGCACAACTAGCGGGAGGCGGGCTAGCCCAGCTACGCAGTATTTT
V gene: TRBV29-1
clone size: .
J gene: TRBJ2-3
D gene: TRBD2

CDR3 protein: CASLRGVYEQYF
CDR3 DNA: TGTGCCAGCCTAAGAGGGGTGTACGAGCAGTACTTC
V gene: TRBV5-8
clone size: many
J gene: TRBJ2-7
D gene: .

CDR3 protein: CASSLLRGYEQYF
CDR3 DNA: TGTGCCAGCAGTTTATTGCGCGGCTACGAGCAGTACTTC
V gene: TRBV28
clone size: .
J gene: TRBJ2-7
D gene: .

CDR3 protein: CASSPWTSGIGDTQYF
CDR3 DNA: TGTGCCAGCAGCCCTTGGACTAGCGGGATCGGCGATACGCAGTATTTT
V gene: TRBV7-9
clone size: many
J gene: TRBJ2-3
D gene: TRBD2

CDR3 protein: CASSPTLQRGSSYEQYF
CDR3 DNA: TGTGCCAGCAGCCCGACCCTCCAGCGGGGGAGCTCCTACGAGCAGTACTTC
V gene: TRBV13
clone size: few
J gene: TRBJ2-7
D gene: TRBD2

CDR3 protein: CASSVVPGGSQYF
CDR3 DNA: TGTGCCAGCAGCGTAGTCCCTGGGGGGTCCCAGTACTTC
V gene: TRBV9
clone size: .
J gene: TRBJ2-5
D gene: .

CDR3 protein: CASSLTGLSTDTQYF
CDR3 DNA: TGTGCCAGCAGCTTAACGGGACTAAGCACAGATACGCAGTATTTT
V gene: TRBV7-9
clone size: many
J gene: TRBJ2-3
D gene: TRBD2

CDR3 protein: CASSQNAETDSYEQYF
CDR3 DNA: TGTGCCAGCAGCCAAAACGCCGAGACGGACTCCTACGAGCAGTACTTC
V gene: TRBV4-2
clone size: .
J gene: TRBJ2-7
D gene: .

CDR3 protein: CASSIGTGNSYEQYF
CDR3 DNA: TGTGCCAGTAGTATAGGAACAGGGAACTCCTACGAGCAGTACTTC
V gene: TRBV19
clone size: many
J gene: TRBJ2-7
D gene: .

CDR3 protein: CASSLVSAGADEQFF
CDR3 DNA: TGCGCCAGCAGCTTGGTGTCAGCGGGAGCTGATGAGCAGTTCTTC
V gene: TRBV5-1
clone size: few
J gene: TRBJ2-1
D gene: TRBD2

CDR3 protein: CASSMGVLAGGNSYNEQFF
CDR3 DNA: TGTGCCAGTAGTATGGGGGTACTAGCGGGGGGGAACTCCTACAATGAGCAGTTCTTC
V gene: TRBV19
clone size: .
J gene: TRBJ2-1
D gene: TRBD2

CDR3 protein: CASSGRTGGLYEQYF
CDR3 DNA: TGTGCCAGCAGTGGTCGGACAGGGGGCCTATACGAGCAGTACTTC
V gene: TRBV27
clone size: few
J gene: TRBJ2-7
D gene: TRBD1

CDR3 protein: CASRPSLAGPIESDTQYF
CDR3 DNA: TGTGCCAGCAGACCGTCCCTAGCGGGGCCCATCGAGTCGGATACGCAGTATTTT
V gene: TRBV6-2/TRBV6-3
clone size: many
J gene: TRBJ2-3
D gene: TRBD2

CDR3 protein: CASSISGRPGDEQYF
CDR3 DNA: TGTGCCAGCAGTATTAGCGGGAGGCCGGGAGACGAGCAGTACTTC
V gene: TRBV2
clone size: few
J gene: TRBJ2-7
D gene: TRBD2

CDR3 protein: CASSLLAAGTDTQYF
CDR3 DNA: TGTGCCAGCAGTTTGCTAGCGGCCGGCACAGATACGCAGTATTTT
V gene: TRBV5-4
clone size: many
J gene: TRBJ2-3
D gene: TRBD2